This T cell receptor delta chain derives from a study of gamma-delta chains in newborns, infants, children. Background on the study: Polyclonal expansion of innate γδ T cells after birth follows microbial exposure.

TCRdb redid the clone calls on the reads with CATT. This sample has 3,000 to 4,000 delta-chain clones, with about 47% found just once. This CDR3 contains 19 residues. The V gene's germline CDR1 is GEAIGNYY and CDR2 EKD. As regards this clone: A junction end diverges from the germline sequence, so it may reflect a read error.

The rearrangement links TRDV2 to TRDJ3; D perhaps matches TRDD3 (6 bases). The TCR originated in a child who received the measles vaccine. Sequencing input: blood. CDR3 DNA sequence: TGTGCCTGTGGCACCTTACTGGGCCAGGGCTCCTGGGACCCCCGACAGATGTTTTTC. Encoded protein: CACGTLLGQGSWDPRQMFF.